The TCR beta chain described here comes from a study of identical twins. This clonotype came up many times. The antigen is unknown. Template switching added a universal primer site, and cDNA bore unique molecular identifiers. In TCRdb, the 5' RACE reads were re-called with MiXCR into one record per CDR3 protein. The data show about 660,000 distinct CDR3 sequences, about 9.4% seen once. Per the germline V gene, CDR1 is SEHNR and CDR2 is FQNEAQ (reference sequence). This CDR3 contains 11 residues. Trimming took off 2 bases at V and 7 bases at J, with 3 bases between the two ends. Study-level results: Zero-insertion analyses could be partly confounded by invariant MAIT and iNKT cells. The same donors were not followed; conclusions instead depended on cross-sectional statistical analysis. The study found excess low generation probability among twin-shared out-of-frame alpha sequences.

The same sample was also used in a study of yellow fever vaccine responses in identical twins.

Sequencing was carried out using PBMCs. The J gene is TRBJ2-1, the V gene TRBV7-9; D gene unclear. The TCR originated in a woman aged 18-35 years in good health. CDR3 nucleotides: TGTGCCAGCAGCTTATGGAATGAGCAGTTCTTC. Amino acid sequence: CASSLWNEQFF.